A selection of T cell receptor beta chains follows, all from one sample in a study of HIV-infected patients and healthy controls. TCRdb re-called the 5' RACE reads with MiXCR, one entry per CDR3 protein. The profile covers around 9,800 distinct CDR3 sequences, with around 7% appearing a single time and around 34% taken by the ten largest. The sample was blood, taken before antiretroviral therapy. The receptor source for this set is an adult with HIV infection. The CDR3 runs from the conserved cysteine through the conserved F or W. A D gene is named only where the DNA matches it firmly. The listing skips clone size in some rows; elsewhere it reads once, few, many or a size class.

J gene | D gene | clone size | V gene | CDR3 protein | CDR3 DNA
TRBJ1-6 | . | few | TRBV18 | CASSPLTGILPNSPLHF | TGTGCCAGCTCACCACTTACAGGAATTTTGCCTAATTCACCCCTCCACTTT
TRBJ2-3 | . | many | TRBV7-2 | CASSSQGFGTDTQYF | TGTGCCAGCAGCTCACAGGGCTTCGGCACAGATACGCAGTATTTT
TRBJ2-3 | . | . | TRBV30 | CAWSRGSTDTQYF | TGTGCCTGGAGTCGCGGCAGCACAGATACGCAGTATTTT
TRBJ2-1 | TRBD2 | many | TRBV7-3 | CASSLHGGASYNEQFF | TGTGCCAGCAGCTTACACGGGGGGGCCAGTTACAATGAGCAGTTCTTC
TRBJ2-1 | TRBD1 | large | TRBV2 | CASSDPGQGQNEQFF | TGTGCCAGCAGTGATCCTGGACAGGGACAAAATGAGCAGTTCTTC
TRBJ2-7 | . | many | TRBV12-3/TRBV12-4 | CASSLGELEQYF | TGTGCCAGCAGTCTGGGGGAACTCGAGCAGTACTTC
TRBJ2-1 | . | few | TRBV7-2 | CASSLGTANNEQFF | TGTGCCAGCAGCTTAGGTACAGCTAACAATGAGCAGTTCTTC
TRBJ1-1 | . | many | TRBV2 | CASSGGRVNTEAFF | TGTGCCAGCAGTGGAGGACGGGTGAACACTGAAGCTTTCTTT
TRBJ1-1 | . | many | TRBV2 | CASSRRTEAFF | TGTGCCAGCAGTAGGAGGACTGAAGCTTTCTTT
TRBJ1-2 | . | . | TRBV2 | CASSEAPSYGYTF | TGTGCCAGCAGTGAGGCGCCAAGCTATGGCTACACCTTC
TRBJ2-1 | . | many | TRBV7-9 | CASSINEQFF | TGTGCCAGCAGCATTAATGAGCAGTTCTTC
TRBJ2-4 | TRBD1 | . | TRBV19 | CASSAGGRQNIQYF | TGTGCCAGTAGTGCAGGGGGTCGCCAAAACATTCAGTACTTC
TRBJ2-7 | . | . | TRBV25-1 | CASSELRDTYF | TGTGCCAGCAGTGAATTGCGGGACACCTACTTC